A single sample is the source of the 7 T cell receptor beta chains below, sequenced in a study of OX40 agonist ivuxolimab in advanced cancers. Clones were read by immunoSEQ multiplex PCR, and TCRdb kept only the in-frame ones, dropping some. Among tens of thousands of clones listed, approximately 83% were seen once. Material: CD4+ or CD8+ T cells sorted from blood, obtained in a trial of the OX40 agonist ivuxolimab. The origin of the receptors is an adult with an advanced solid tumor such as melanoma, head and neck, liver or kidney cancer.

V and J are TRBV5-6 and TRBJ1-4; weak D call: TRBD1 (6 bases). The CDR3 loop spans 16 amino acids. The germline V gene has CDR1 SGHDT and CDR2 YYEEEE. The V end lost 3 bases, the J end lost 7 bases, and 19 bases lay between the germline ends. Here the CDR3 DNA reads TGTGCCAGCAGCTCATTATTACAGGGCACAGGTGAAAAACTGTTTTTT. This gives the protein CASSSLLQGTGEKLFF.

The V call is TRBV10-3, the J call TRBJ2-1; TRBD1 matches at 8 bases. Unmatched junction bases numbered 10, after V lost 4 bases and J lost 5 bases. Germline V lookup: CDR1 ENHRY, CDR2 SYGVKD. This CDR3 has 16 residues. The CDR3 DNA reads as TGTGCCATCAGTGGTTTGGACAGGGAAGGGAACAATGAGCAGTTCTTC. Its protein is CAISGLDREGNNEQFF.

This clone has more than one count but fewer than ten. The same CDR3 can be traced to other DNA sequences in this sample. The genes are TRBV19 and TRBJ1-5; no clear D. V lost 10 bases, J lost 0 bases, and 13 bases lay in between. This CDR3 is 14 amino acids long. Germline-derived CDR1 and CDR2 are LNHDA and SQIVND (reference sequence). The CDR3 spells CATRRAHSNQPQHF. The DNA of the CDR3 is TGTGCCACTAGGAGGGCCCATAGCAATCAGCCCCAGCATTTT.

The rearrangement joins TRBV9 to TRBJ1-2; D remains unclear. Deletions cut 1 base from V and 4 bases from J, with 11 bases between. The CDR3 is 14 amino acids. Germline CDR1 and CDR2: SGDLS and YYNGEE. The CDR3 nucleotides are TGTGCCAGCAGCGTAACTGACGGGAGCTATGGCTACACCTTC. This translates into CASSVTDGSYGYTF.

The V call is TRBV7-9, the J call TRBJ1-3; 7 nucleotides match TRBD1. The ends lost 5 bases at V and 6 bases at J; junction bases unmatched: 4. The CDR3 contains 13 residues. Germline V gene data show CDR1 as SEHNR and CDR2 as FQNEAQ (reference sequence). The CDR3 reads CASSQGQANTIYF. The CDR3 region has the DNA TGTGCCAGCAGCCAAGGACAGGCAAACACCATATATTTT.

The chain couples TRBV29-1 to TRBJ1-4; weak D call: TRBD1 (6 bases). This CDR3 is 12 amino acids long. CDR1 SQVTM and CDR2 ANQGSEA come from the germline V gene. Trimming took off 7 bases at V and 4 bases at J, with 10 bases between the two ends. CDR3 amino acids: CSGGQLNEKLFF. DNA for the CDR3: TGCAGCGGTGGACAGCTTAATGAAAAACTGTTTTTT.

J is TRBJ2-5 and V is TRBV21-1; TRBD1 is taken as the D call from the table, unchecked against the DNA. TRBV21-1 is recorded as a pseudogene. CDR3 length equals 14 residues. The CDR3: CASIGTDAQETQYF. CDR3 bases: TGTGCCAGCATCGGTACAGACGCCCAAGAGACCCAGTACTTC.